These 23 T cell receptor beta chains share one sample of origin, sequenced in a study of human T cells and chemical hapten exposure. Indicated time point: patch test 1, 2 weeks after DPC sensitization. Treatment indicated: therapeutic diphenylcyclopropenone sensitization with weekly scalp DPC. MiXCR was run by TCRdb on the RACE reads, yielding one entry per CDR3 protein. The table shows approximately 100,000 distinct CDR3 sequences, with approximately 10% occurring only once. The sequencing used whole blood, collected in connection with sensitization to the hapten diphenylcyclopropenone (DPC). These TCRs come from a woman aged 40 to 49 with alopecia areata. Some clones in this sample may be carry-over from other donors' samples.

This clonotype showed up many times. The chain recombines TRBV7-8 with TRBJ1-1; D might be TRBD1 (6 bases). Germline values: CDR1 SGHVS, CDR2 FQNEAQ. V lost 3 bases and J lost 0, with 11 bases in between. The CDR3 consists of 15 residues. The CDR3 reads CASSFRGQMNTEAFF. CDR3 nucleotides: TGTGCCAGCAGCTTCCGAGGACAGATGAACACTGAAGCTTTCTTT.

The chain couples TRBV4-3 to TRBJ2-7; 9 bases agree with TRBD1. Germline V gives CDR1 LGHNA, CDR2 YSLEER. V was clipped by 0 bases and J by 4 bases; unmatched bases: 7. This CDR3 contains 16 residues. This CDR3 reads CASSQDLMDRGYEQYF. The CDR3 nucleotides read TGCGCCAGCAGCCAAGATCTTATGGACAGGGGATACGAGCAGTACTTC.

This clonotype was seen repeatedly, ten times or more. The chain combines TRBV7-6 with TRBJ2-3; 11 bases agree with TRBD2. The V gene end was trimmed by 1 base and the J gene end by 4 bases; junction bases not matched to a gene: 4. The CDR3 length is 16 residues. CDR1 SGHVS and CDR2 FNYEAQ come from the germline V gene. The CDR3 region has the DNA TGTGCCAGCAGCTTAGGTAGCGGGGGGGCAGCAGATACGCAGTATTTT. This encodes CASSLGSGGAADTQYF.

At least ten counts were recorded for this clonotype. V gene TRBV5-6 combines with J gene TRBJ2-7; 11 nucleotides agree with TRBD2. The germline gives CDR1 SGHDT, CDR2 YYEEEE. This CDR3 spans 17 amino acids. Trimming cost V 4 bases and J 2 bases; bases outside gene matches: 11. In DNA, the CDR3 is TGTGCCAGCAGCCTTGGTACTAGCGGGAGCCGGACCTACGAGCAGTACTTC. Translation gives CASSLGTSGSRTYEQYF.

This clonotype was seen a handful of times. J is TRBJ2-6 and V is TRBV7-2, with D tentatively TRBD1 (6 bases). The CDR3 loop spans 16 amino acids. Trimming removed 5 bases at V and 0 bases at J, with 11 bases between. From germline, CDR1 is SGHTA and CDR2 FQGNSA. CDR3 nucleotide sequence: TGTGCCAGCAGCGCGAACAGGGTCTCTGGGGCCAACGTCCTGACTTTC. It is translated as CASSANRVSGANVLTF.

The chain uses TRBV7-9 and TRBJ2-3, with TRBD2 matching 14 bases. The V gene end was trimmed by 4 bases and the J gene end by 4 bases; junction bases not matched to a gene: 4. The CDR3 runs 16 residues. Germline V gene data show CDR1 as SEHNR and CDR2 as FQNEAQ (reference sequence). The CDR3 sequence is CASSSGLAGDADTQYF. In nucleotides, the CDR3 is TGTGCCAGCAGCTCGGGACTAGCGGGAGATGCAGATACGCAGTATTTT.

This clonotype was counted between two and nine times. The chain has TRBV6-2 or TRBV6-3 and TRBJ2-3; 10 bases fit TRBD1. With V trimmed by 6 bases and J by 4 bases, 10 bases remained unmatched. Germline V lookup: CDR1 MNHEY, CDR2 SVGEGT. The CDR3 consists of 16 residues. In DNA, the CDR3 is TGTGCCAGCAGCAAAACTCGGGACAGGGGTGCAGATACGCAGTATTTT. Amino acids: CASSKTRDRGADTQYF.

V gene TRBV3-1 combines with J gene TRBJ1-2, with D unclear. In germline, CDR1 is LGHDT, CDR2 YNNKEL (reference sequence). Trimming removed 1 base from V and 5 bases from J, with 8 bases in between. This CDR3 contains 13 residues. Here the CDR3 reads CASSQVKGYGYTF. The CDR3 nucleotides are TGTGCCAGCAGCCAAGTGAAAGGTTATGGCTACACCTTC.

This clonotype was seen a handful of times. This chain connects TRBV11-2 to TRBJ2-5; tentative D call: TRBD2 (5 bases). The germline V gene has CDR1 SGHAT and CDR2 FQNNGV. V lost 5 bases and J lost 4, with 14 bases in between. This CDR3 contains 14 residues. CDR3 sequence reads: CASSPVEDLETQYF. In DNA, the CDR3 is TGTGCCAGCAGCCCCGTGGAGGATTTAGAGACCCAGTACTTC. Supplemented by reference TRBV11-2 and TRBJ2-5, the full variable domain reads EAGVAQSPRYKIIEKRQSVAFWCNPISGHATLYWYQQILGQGPKLLIQFQNNGVVDDSQLPKDRFSAERLKGVDSTLKIQPAKLEDSAVYLCASSPVEDLETQYFGPGTRLLVL.

The chain couples TRBV3-1 to TRBJ2-1; tentative D call: TRBD1 (6 bases). With 0 bases removed from V and 2 bases from J, the gap between germline ends came to 8 bases. This CDR3 has 15 amino acids. CDR1 LGHDT and CDR2 YNNKEL come from the germline V gene (reference sequence). In nucleotides, the CDR3 is TGTGCCAGCAGCCAAGAACAGGGAACCTACAATGAGCAGTTCTTC. It yields the protein CASSQEQGTYNEQFF.

The chain couples TRBV20-1 to TRBJ2-7; D call uncertain. The CDR3 sequence is 14 residues long. V was shortened by 2 bases and J by 2 bases, with 13 bases between the two germline ends. Germline CDR1 reads DFQATT; CDR2 reads SNEGSKA (reference sequence). CDR3 region: CSARKLADTYEQYF. The CDR3 DNA sequence: TGCAGTGCTAGAAAACTGGCCGATACCTACGAGCAGTACTTC.

This chain connects TRBV27 to TRBJ2-3, with 12 positions matching TRBD2. The CDR3 runs to 17 residues. Germline CDR1 reads MNHEY; CDR2 reads SMNVEV (reference sequence). The V and J ends lost 6 bases and 2 bases, in that order; junction bases with no gene match: 9. CDR3 sequence (DNA): TGTGCCAGCAGCCAACTATGGACTAGCGGGACCACAGATACGCAGTATTTT. This translates into CASSQLWTSGTTDTQYF.

This clonotype occurred many times. The chain recombines TRBV20-1 with TRBJ1-4, with D unresolved. Deletions cut 2 bases from V and 8 bases from J, with 12 bases between. This CDR3 is 13 amino acids long. CDR1 is DFQATT and CDR2 is SNEGSKA in the germline V gene (reference sequence). The CDR3 DNA reads as TGCAGTGCTAGAACGGGATCTCTGGAAAAACTGTTTTTT. It yields the protein CSARTGSLEKLFF.

Ten or more counts support this clonotype. The V gene is TRBV10-1, the J gene TRBJ2-3; D is tentatively TRBD1 or TRBD2 (5 bases each). Germline V lookup: CDR1 WNHNN, CDR2 SYGVQD (reference sequence). The CDR3 is 16 amino acids. Trimming took off 7 bases at V and 1 base at J, with 18 bases between the two ends. DNA of the CDR3: TGCGCCAGCACTCGAGGGACCCCCGGGGGCACAGATACGCAGTATTTT. Translated, it gives CASTRGTPGGTDTQYF.

This clonotype was observed a few times. J is TRBJ2-7 and V is TRBV28, with D possibly TRBD1 on 6 matching bases. Germline values: CDR1 MDHEN, CDR2 SYDVKM. The CDR3 covers 13 residues. The V end was cut by 6 bases, the J end by 4 bases, with 13 bases between. For the CDR3, the DNA is TGTGCCAGCAGCCCTCGGACAGTTTACGAGCAGTACTTC. This codes for CASSPRTVYEQYF.

The chain uses TRBV7-9 and TRBJ1-1, with TRBD1 matching over 7 bases. With 5 bases clipped from V and 3 bases from J, the junction kept 9 bases outside the gene matches. The CDR3 has 15 residues. The V gene's germline CDR1 is SEHNR and CDR2 FQNEAQ (reference sequence). CDR3 sequence: CASSLTGAEHTEAFF. Here the CDR3 DNA reads TGTGCCAGCAGCCTAACAGGGGCAGAACACACTGAAGCTTTCTTT.

This clonotype was seen at least ten times. This chain connects TRBV6-4 to TRBJ2-1, with 9 bases aligning to TRBD2. Germline lookup yields CDR1 MRHNA and CDR2 SNTAGT. V shed 6 bases and J 7 bases; nucleotides not matched to a gene: 16. The CDR3 sequence is 17 residues long. The CDR3 sequence: CASSLQMQAGGGNEQFF. In nucleotides, the CDR3 is TGTGCCAGCAGCCTTCAAATGCAAGCGGGGGGAGGGAATGAGCAGTTCTTC.

This clonotype came up many times. V and J are TRBV27 and TRBJ1-6; D call uncertain. Trimming pared 3 bases from V and 3 bases from J, leaving 6 bases between. The germline gives CDR1 MNHEY, CDR2 SMNVEV (reference sequence). The CDR3 runs 14 residues. The CDR3 DNA reads as TGTGCCAGCAGTTTTCCAGTCTATAATTCACCCCTCCACTTT. Amino acid sequence: CASSFPVYNSPLHF.

The chain combines TRBV7-2 with TRBJ2-1; a weak D match, TRBD1 (6 bases). CDR1 and CDR2 (germline): SGHTA, FQGNSA. V was clipped by 4 bases and J by 7 bases, with 14 bases between them. The CDR3 is made up of 14 amino acids. CDR3: CASSSGTLGNEQFF. The DNA for the CDR3 is TGTGCCAGCAGCTCCGGGACATTGGGGAATGAGCAGTTCTTC. Drawing the rest from reference TRBV7-2 and TRBJ2-1, the complete variable domain is GAGVSQSPSNKVTEKGKDVELRCDPISGHTALYWYRQSLGQGLEFLIYFQGNSAPDKSGLPSDRFSAERTGGSVSTLTIQRTQQEDSAVYLCASSSGTLGNEQFFGPGTRLTVL.

This clonotype was seen a handful of times. The chain has TRBV6-1 and TRBJ1-2; no firm D call. Germline V gives CDR1 MNHNS, CDR2 SASEGT. The ends were cut back, 3 bases at V and 8 bases at J, with 19 bases in the middle. The CDR3 is made up of 15 amino acids. CDR3 in DNA: TGTGCCAGCAGTGAGGGATCGAGGACGCCCGGGGGCTACACCTTC. It translates to CASSEGSRTPGGYTF.

The J gene is TRBJ2-7, the V gene TRBV7-2; D is unresolved. The length of the CDR3 is 14 residues. V was cut by 1 base and J by 2 bases, with 9 bases left in between. Germline V gene data show CDR1 as SGHTA and CDR2 as FQGNSA. The CDR3: CASSLGPAPYEQYF. The CDR3 nucleotides read TGTGCCAGCAGCTTAGGGCCAGCCCCCTACGAGCAGTACTTC.

The rearrangement links TRBV11-2 to TRBJ1-2; no clear D. V dropped 2 bases and J dropped 7 bases, with 23 bases sitting between them. Looked up from germline, CDR1 is SGHAT and CDR2 is FQNNGV. There are 17 residues in the CDR3. The chain's CDR3 is CASSLRGVGQAKRGYTF. The CDR3 nucleotides are TGTGCCAGCAGCTTAAGAGGAGTTGGGCAAGCTAAGCGTGGCTACACCTTC. Full variable domain (remainder filled in from reference TRBV11-2 and TRBJ1-2): EAGVAQSPRYKIIEKRQSVAFWCNPISGHATLYWYQQILGQGPKLLIQFQNNGVVDDSQLPKDRFSAERLKGVDSTLKIQPAKLEDSAVYLCASSLRGVGQAKRGYTFGSGTRLTVV.

The V and J genes are TRBV9 and TRBJ1-1; no reliable D call. The CDR3 is made up of 14 amino acids. V lost 0 bases to trimming and J lost 4 bases, with 10 bases between them. Germline V gene lookup returns CDR1 SGDLS and CDR2 YYNGEE. CDR3 amino acids: CASSVVSGSTEAFF. The DNA for the CDR3 is TGTGCCAGCAGCGTAGTTTCCGGGAGCACTGAAGCTTTCTTT.